These 30 T cell receptor beta chains were sequenced from one sample in a study of shared clonotypes between healthy human individuals. TCRdb's table, derived via immunoSEQ multiplex PCR, lists solely in-frame clones and lacks some. Among approximately 530,000 clones listed, about 96% were seen once. Sequencing was done on a sample of naive CD4+ T cells sorted from blood. Subset noted: CD45RA+ positively selected. These receptors all come from a woman younger than 45 in good health.

The CDR3 sequence: CASSQRGYEQYF. Written as DNA, the CDR3 is TGCGCCAGCAGTCAACGGGGTTACGAGCAGTACTTC. The rearrangement uses TRBV23-1 and TRBJ2-7; D is perhaps TRBD2 (5 bases). TRBV23-1 falls under the ORF class, with uncertain function. Deletions cut 2 bases from V and 4 bases from J, with 6 bases between. This CDR3 has 12 residues.

V usage is TRBV7-6 and J usage is TRBJ2-7, with 9 bases fitting TRBD2. There are 17 residues in the CDR3. Per the germline V gene, CDR1 is SGHVS and CDR2 is FNYEAQ. J lost 1 base, V lost 1 base, and 8 bases had no gene match. The CDR3 DNA reads TGTGCCAGCAGCTTAGTACCTAGGACTAGCGCATCCTACGAGCAGTACTTC. This codes for CASSLVPRTSASYEQYF.

Of note for this clone: Other DNA sequences in the sample encode the same CDR3. The chain couples TRBV18 to TRBJ2-1; D perhaps matches TRBD1 (5 bases). V was shortened by 1 base and J by 4 bases, with 8 bases between the two germline ends. CDR3 size: 14 residues. The germline CDR1 and CDR2 sequences are KGHSH and LQKENI. CDR3 DNA: TGTGCCAGCTCACCACTTGACAGTTACAATGAGCAGTTCTTC. It is translated as CASSPLDSYNEQFF.

The chain links TRBV4-2 to TRBJ2-7; D uncertain. The germline V gene encodes CDR1 LGHNA and CDR2 YNFKEQ. CDR3 length equals 13 residues. Trimming cost V 3 bases and J 5 bases, with 11 bases left between them. The CDR3 protein is CASSHPPAHEQYF. In nucleotides, the CDR3 is TGTGCCAGCAGCCACCCCCCCGCCCACGAGCAGTACTTC.

This clone was counted once. The chain employs TRBV12-1 and TRBJ2-5. TRBV12-1 is described as a pseudogene. The CDR3 consists of 24 residues. CDR3 sequence: CASSLTPPGASSALPLVVRETQYF. CDR3 DNA: TGTGCCAGCAGCTTAACACCTCCCGGGGCATCTTCGGCCCTCCCGCTAGTAGTCAGGGAGACCCAGTACTTC.

DNA of the CDR3: TGTGCCAGTAGTATGGCGGGGGGCTACGAGCAGTACTTC. Protein: CASSMAGGYEQYF. The chain has TRBV19 and TRBJ2-7; the match to TRBD2 covers 8 bases. Germline V gene data show CDR1 as LNHDA and CDR2 as SQIVND (reference sequence). V lost 3 bases to trimming and J lost 3 bases; unmatched junction nucleotides: 1. The CDR3 consists of 13 residues.

The chain is built from TRBV7-9 and TRBJ2-3; D possibly corresponds to TRBD2 (6 bases). The V gene lost 2 bases and the J gene lost 5 bases, with 8 bases spanning the gap. The CDR3 loop spans 13 amino acids. The germline CDR1 and CDR2 sequences are SEHNR and FQNEAQ (reference sequence). CDR3 DNA sequence: TGTGCCAGCAGCTTACACGGGAGAGATACGCAGTATTTT. It codes for CASSLHGRDTQYF.

The V and J genes are TRBV6-5 and TRBJ2-5; 8 bases fit TRBD1. Germline trimming cut 6 bases from V and 5 bases from J; bases unmatched to any gene: 5. Germline loops: CDR1 MNHEY, CDR2 SVGAGI. The CDR3 has 13 amino acids. The CDR3, as DNA: TGTGCCAGCAGGCCGACAGGGGCGGAGACCCAGTACTTC. Protein: CASRPTGAETQYF.

The CDR3 loop is CASTTLAGAFGGELFF. CDR3 nucleotides: TGTGCCAGCACCACACTAGCGGGAGCTTTTGGCGGGGAGCTGTTTTTT. J is TRBJ2-2 and V is TRBV5-4; 11 nucleotides align to TRBD2. V was clipped by 6 bases and J by 7 bases; unmatched bases: 11. Germline V gene data show CDR1 as SGHNT and CDR2 as YYREEE (reference sequence). The CDR3 covers 16 residues.

The chain carries TRBV11-1 and TRBJ2-5; unclear D gene. This CDR3 has 13 amino acids. Trimming cost V 5 bases and J 2 bases, with 9 bases left between them. Germline V lookup: CDR1 SGHAT, CDR2 FQDESV (reference sequence). The CDR3 region is CASSHGRQETQYF. In DNA, the CDR3 is TGTGCCAGCAGCCACGGACGGCAAGAGACCCAGTACTTC.

CDR3 sequence (DNA): TGTGCCAGCAGAAAGGACAGGGGGCGCGGGGAGCTGTTTTTT. Encoded protein: CASRKDRGRGELFF. J is TRBJ2-2 and V is TRBV6-5; 11 bases line up with TRBD1. The CDR3 has 14 amino acids. Germline V gives CDR1 MNHEY, CDR2 SVGAGI. With V trimmed by 6 bases and J by 7 bases, 4 bases remained unmatched.

This clone was detected only once. J is TRBJ2-6 and V is TRBV2; D might be TRBD1 (5 bases). The CDR3 runs 18 residues. The germline V gene has CDR1 SNHLY and CDR2 FYNNEI. Trimming shortened V by 5 bases and J by 2 bases, and 19 bases separated the two germline ends. The CDR3 DNA is TGTGCCAGCAGTCCCACAGGTCTATCTAAGGCTGGGGCCAACGTCCTGACTTTC. Amino acid sequence: CASSPTGLSKAGANVLTF.

V and J are TRBV19 and TRBJ1-2, with D maybe TRBD1 (5 bases). The CDR3 covers 13 residues. Trimming removed 6 bases from V and 6 bases from J, with 14 bases in between. Per germline, CDR1 LNHDA and CDR2 SQIVND (reference sequence). The CDR3: CASRLGVLDGYTF. In DNA form, the CDR3 reads TGTGCCAGTAGGCTAGGGGTTCTCGATGGCTACACCTTC.

The CDR3 loop is CASRLAGQGARVDTQYF. The CDR3 coding sequence is TGTGCAAGTCGCTTAGCGGGGCAGGGGGCGCGGGTGGATACGCAGTATTTT. This chain connects TRBV12-2 to TRBJ2-3; the D call in the table, TRBD1, was not verified against the DNA. TRBV12-2 is a recognized pseudogene. This CDR3 comprises 17 residues.

The rearrangement uses TRBV2 and TRBJ2-5; possible D gene TRBD1, 5 bases. Germline loops: CDR1 SNHLY, CDR2 FYNNEI. Trimming pared 5 bases from V and 1 base from J, leaving 8 bases between. The CDR3 has 13 residues. The CDR3 sequence is CASSSQGQETQYF. CDR3 coding DNA: TGTGCCAGCAGTAGTCAGGGCCAAGAGACCCAGTACTTC. Full variable domain (rest looked up from reference TRBV2 and TRBJ2-5): EPEVTQTPSHQVTQMGQEVILRCVPISNHLYFYWYRQILGQKVEFLVSFYNNEISEKSEIFDDQFSVERPDGSNFTLKIRSTKLEDSAMYFCASSSQGQETQYFGPGTRLLVL.

The chain employs TRBV5-4 and TRBJ1-4, with a possible D match to TRBD1 (5 bases). V dropped 4 bases and J dropped 6 bases, with 16 bases sitting between them. Germline V gene lookup returns CDR1 SGHNT and CDR2 YYREEE (reference sequence). The CDR3 has 15 residues. The CDR3 loop is CASSGTGTGHEKLFF. The DNA for the CDR3 is TGTGCCAGCAGCGGAACCGGGACGGGACATGAAAAACTGTTTTTT.

This chain joins TRBV9 and TRBJ2-1, with D uncertain. The CDR3 is 15 residues long. Trimming took 0 bases from V and 8 from J, leaving 15 bases between them. CDR1 SGDLS and CDR2 YYNGEE come from the germline V gene. The CDR3 here is CASSVALGISYEQFF. CDR3 sequence (DNA): TGTGCCAGCAGCGTAGCGCTAGGAATTAGCTATGAGCAGTTCTTC. The whole variable domain, remainder taken from reference TRBV9 and TRBJ2-1, is DSGVTQTPKHLITATGQRVTLRCSPRSGDLSVYWYQQSLDQGLQFLIQYYNGEERAKGNILERFSAQQFPDLHSELNLSSLELGDSALYFCASSVALGISYEQFFGPGTRLTVL.

This chain links TRBV19 with TRBJ1-1; TRBD1 is a possible D gene (5 bases). V dropped 6 bases and J dropped 0 bases, with 14 bases sitting between them. The germline V gene encodes CDR1 LNHDA and CDR2 SQIVND (reference sequence). The CDR3 sequence is 15 residues long. The CDR3 DNA is TGTGCCAGTAGCCCATACAGGAGCCTGAACACTGAAGCTTTCTTT. Translation: CASSPYRSLNTEAFF.

The gene calls are TRBV15 and TRBJ2-1; 9 bases align to TRBD1. With V trimmed by 2 bases and J by 8 bases, 10 bases remained unmatched. In germline, CDR1 is LNHNV, CDR2 YYDKDF (reference sequence). This CDR3 is 16 amino acids long. In DNA, the CDR3 is TGTGCCACCAGCAGACCCACCGGGACAGGGAGGGATGAGCAGTTCTTC. Encoded protein: CATSRPTGTGRDEQFF.

The chain joins TRBV19 to TRBJ2-7; a possible D gene is TRBD1 (6 bases). CDR1 is LNHDA, CDR2 SQIVND, per germline (reference sequence). This CDR3 contains 17 residues. Trimming stripped 4 bases from V and 2 bases from J, with 21 bases between. CDR3 nucleotide sequence: TGTGCCAGTAGTACCGACGTTACAACAGGGACGGCCTACGAGCAGTACTTC. Its translation is CASSTDVTTGTAYEQYF.

This chain joins TRBV6-5 and TRBJ1-1; D uncertain. Germline CDR1 is MNHEY and CDR2 is SVGAGI. V gave up 0 bases and J gave up 5 bases, with 13 bases separating them. The CDR3 runs 15 residues. The CDR3 coding sequence is TGTGCCAGCAGTTACTCGAGTACCGGGGAAACTGAAGCTTTCTTT. The encoded protein is CASSYSSTGETEAFF.

CDR3 in amino acids: CASSRGGLAGAQETQYF. CDR3 DNA sequence: TGTGCCAGCAGCAGGGGGGGATTAGCGGGAGCCCAAGAGACCCAGTACTTC. This chain connects TRBV21-1 to TRBJ2-5; the table names TRBD2, a call not compared with the DNA. TRBV21-1 is given as a pseudogene. CDR3 length equals 17 residues.

This chain connects TRBV11-2 to TRBJ2-3; 9 bases are a match to TRBD1. The germline V gene encodes CDR1 SGHAT and CDR2 FQNNGV. The CDR3 length is 17 residues. The V gene end was trimmed by 0 bases and the J gene end by 2 bases; junction bases not matched to a gene: 6. In DNA, the CDR3 is TGTGCCAGCAGCTTAGATCTAGGACAGGGGCTCACAGATACGCAGTATTTT. Translated: CASSLDLGQGLTDTQYF.

The V gene is TRBV15, the J gene TRBJ2-1; TRBD2 agrees at 7 bases. The CDR3 runs to 12 residues. In germline, CDR1 is LNHNV, CDR2 YYDKDF (reference sequence). Trimming at V came to 9 bases and at J to 8 bases, leaving 7 bases not matched to a gene. This chain's CDR3 is CATGEGRYEQFF. CDR3 bases: TGTGCCACGGGGGAGGGGCGGTATGAGCAGTTCTTC.

The V and J genes are TRBV5-1 and TRBJ2-5; D is unclear. Germline CDR1 and CDR2: SGHRS and YFSETQ. This CDR3 region has 14 residues. Trimming left V 0 bases short and J 3 bases short, with 9 bases between. CDR3: CASSLGTLKETQYF. CDR3 DNA: TGCGCCAGCAGCTTGGGGACCCTGAAAGAGACCCAGTACTTC. Based on the CDR3 plus reference TRBV5-1 and TRBJ2-5, the full variable domain is KAGVTQTPRYLIKTRGQQVTLSCSPISGHRSVSWYQQTPGQGLQFLFEYFSETQRNKGNFPGRFSGRQFSNSRSEMNVSTLELGDSALYLCASSLGTLKETQYFGPGTRLLVL.

V is TRBV6-5 and J is TRBJ2-7; 7 nucleotides match TRBD1. The CDR3 covers 14 residues. V was clipped by 5 bases and J by 5 bases; unmatched bases: 9. Germline V gene data show CDR1 as MNHEY and CDR2 as SVGAGI. CDR3 amino acids: CASSRGGPAHEQYF. The CDR3 DNA sequence: TGTGCCAGCAGTCGAGGGGGCCCGGCCCACGAGCAGTACTTC.

This chain links TRBV2 with TRBJ1-2; D ambiguous. The CDR3 runs 15 residues. Deletions cut 7 bases from V and 5 bases from J, with 20 bases between. Germline CDR1 reads SNHLY; CDR2 reads FYNNEI. The CDR3 DNA is TGTGCCAGCAAAGAAGAGATTCCCTTGGGGTATGGCTACACCTTC. Encoded protein: CASKEEIPLGYGYTF.

The rearrangement joins TRBV19 to TRBJ2-5, with D perhaps TRBD2 (5 bases). The V and J ends lost 6 bases and 5 bases respectively, with 13 bases between them. The CDR3 is 13 amino acids. The V gene's germline CDR1 is LNHDA and CDR2 SQIVND (reference sequence). CDR3 nucleotide sequence: TGTGCCAGTAGAAGGGAGACTTGGGAGACCCAGTACTTC. Its protein product is CASRRETWETQYF.

The CDR3 spells CASSEFGGTGGETQYF. The CDR3 region has the DNA TGTGCCAGCAGCGAGTTTGGTGGGACAGGGGGAGAGACCCAGTACTTC. V and J are TRBV2 and TRBJ2-5; 11 bases are shared with TRBD1. J was trimmed by 4 bases and V by 6 bases; bases with no gene match: 10. Germline V gene data show CDR1 as SNHLY and CDR2 as FYNNEI. The CDR3 contains 16 residues. The full variable domain, its missing parts supplied by reference TRBV2 and TRBJ2-5, is EPEVTQTPSHQVTQMGQEVILRCVPISNHLYFYWYRQILGQKVEFLVSFYNNEISEKSEIFDDQFSVERPDGSNFTLKIRSTKLEDSAMYFCASSEFGGTGGETQYFGPGTRLLVL.

The V call is TRBV18, the J call TRBJ2-7; perhaps TRBD2 as D (6 bases). CDR1 is KGHSH and CDR2 is LQKENI in the germline V gene. V lost 5 bases and J lost 2, with 16 bases in between. CDR3 size: 15 residues. CDR3 bases: TGTGCCAGCTCAGGGGACGGAGGGATGGCCTACGAGCAGTACTTC. It is translated as CASSGDGGMAYEQYF.